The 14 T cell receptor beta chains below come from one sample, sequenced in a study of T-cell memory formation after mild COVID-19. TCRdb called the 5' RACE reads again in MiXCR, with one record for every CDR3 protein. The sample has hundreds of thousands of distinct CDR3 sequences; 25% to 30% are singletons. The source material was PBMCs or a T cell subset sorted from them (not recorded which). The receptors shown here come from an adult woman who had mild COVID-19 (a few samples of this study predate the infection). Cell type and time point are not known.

In DNA, the CDR3 is TGTGCCTGGAGTGTCCGATACATCTACCAAGAGACCCAGTACTTC. It yields the protein CAWSVRYIYQETQYF. The chain links TRBV30 to TRBJ2-5; D ambiguous. V lost 0 bases to trimming and J lost 0 bases, with 11 bases between them. Germline lookup yields CDR1 GTSNPN and CDR2 SVGIG (reference sequence). The CDR3 extends over 15 amino acids.

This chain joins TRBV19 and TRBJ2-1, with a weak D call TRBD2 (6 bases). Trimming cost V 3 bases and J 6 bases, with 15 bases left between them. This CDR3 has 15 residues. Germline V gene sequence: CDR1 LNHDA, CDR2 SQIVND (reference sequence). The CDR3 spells CASSIAQGGINEQFF. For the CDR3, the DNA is TGTGCCAGTAGTATCGCCCAGGGAGGTATCAATGAGCAGTTCTTC. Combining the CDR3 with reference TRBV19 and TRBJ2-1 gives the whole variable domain DGGITQSPKYLFRKEGQNVTLSCEQNLNHDAMYWYRQDPGQGLRLIYYSQIVNDFQKGDIAEGYSVSREKKESFPLTVTSAQKNPTAFYLCASSIAQGGINEQFFGPGTRLTVL.

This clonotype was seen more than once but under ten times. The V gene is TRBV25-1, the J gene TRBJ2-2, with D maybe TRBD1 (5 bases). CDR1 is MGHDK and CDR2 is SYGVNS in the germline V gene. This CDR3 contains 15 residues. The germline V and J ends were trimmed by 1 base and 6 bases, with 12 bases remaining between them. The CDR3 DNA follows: TGTGCCAGCAGTGAATCAGGGTTCAAGGCCGGGGAGCTGTTTTTT. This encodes CASSESGFKAGELFF. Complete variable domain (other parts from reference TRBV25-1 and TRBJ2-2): EADIYQTPRYLVIGTGKKITLECSQTMGHDKMYWYQQDPGMELHLIHYSYGVNSTEKGDLSSESTVSRIRTEHFPLTLESARPSHTSQYLCASSESGFKAGELFFGEGSRLTVL.

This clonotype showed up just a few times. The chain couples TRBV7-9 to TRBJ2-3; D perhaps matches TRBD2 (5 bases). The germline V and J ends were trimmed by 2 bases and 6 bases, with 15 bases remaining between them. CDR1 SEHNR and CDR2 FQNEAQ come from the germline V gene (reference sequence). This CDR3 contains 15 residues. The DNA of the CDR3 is TGTGCCAGCAGCTTACCCGACTACGGCGCGGATACGCAGTATTTT. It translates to CASSLPDYGADTQYF.

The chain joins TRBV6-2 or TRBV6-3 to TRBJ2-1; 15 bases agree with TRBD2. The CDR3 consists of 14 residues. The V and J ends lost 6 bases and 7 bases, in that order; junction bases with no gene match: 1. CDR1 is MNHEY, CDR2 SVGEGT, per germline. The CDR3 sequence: CASRGTSGRNEQFF. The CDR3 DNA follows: TGTGCCAGCAGAGGGACTAGCGGGAGGAATGAGCAGTTCTTC.

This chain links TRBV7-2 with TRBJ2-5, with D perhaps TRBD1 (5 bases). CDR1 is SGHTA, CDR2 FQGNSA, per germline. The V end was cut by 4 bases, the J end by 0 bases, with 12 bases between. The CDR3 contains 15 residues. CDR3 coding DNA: TGTGCCAGCAGCTCATTGCAGGGTAACCAAGAGACCCAGTACTTC. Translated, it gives CASSSLQGNQETQYF.

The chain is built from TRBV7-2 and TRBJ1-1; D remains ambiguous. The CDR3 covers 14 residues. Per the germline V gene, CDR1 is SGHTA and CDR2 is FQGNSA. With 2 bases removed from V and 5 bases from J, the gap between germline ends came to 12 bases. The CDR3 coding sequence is TGTGCCAGCAGCTTATTTGGGAGTTGGACTGAAGCTTTCTTT. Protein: CASSLFGSWTEAFF.

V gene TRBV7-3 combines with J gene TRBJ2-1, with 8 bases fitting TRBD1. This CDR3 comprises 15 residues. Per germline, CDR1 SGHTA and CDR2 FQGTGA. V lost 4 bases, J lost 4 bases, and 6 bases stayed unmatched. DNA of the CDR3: TGTGCCAGCAGCTACGGGACAGGAGCTTACAATGAGCAGTTCTTC. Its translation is CASSYGTGAYNEQFF.

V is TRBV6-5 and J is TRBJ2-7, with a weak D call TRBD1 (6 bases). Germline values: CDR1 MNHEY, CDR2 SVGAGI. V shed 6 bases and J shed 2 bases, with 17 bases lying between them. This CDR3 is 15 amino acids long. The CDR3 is CASRGAVHITYEQYF. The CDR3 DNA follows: TGTGCCAGCAGGGGGGCGGTACACATCACCTACGAGCAGTACTTC.

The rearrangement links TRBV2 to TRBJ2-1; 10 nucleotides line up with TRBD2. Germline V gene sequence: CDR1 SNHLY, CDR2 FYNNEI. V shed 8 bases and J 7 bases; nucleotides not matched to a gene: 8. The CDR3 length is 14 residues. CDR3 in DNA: TGTGCCAGCGAACTAGCGGGGCTAATAAATGAGCAGTTCTTC. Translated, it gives CASELAGLINEQFF.

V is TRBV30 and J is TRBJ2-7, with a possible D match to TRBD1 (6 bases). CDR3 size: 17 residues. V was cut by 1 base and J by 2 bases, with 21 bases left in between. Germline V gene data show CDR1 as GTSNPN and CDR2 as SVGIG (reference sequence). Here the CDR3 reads CAWSEGEQEWSPYEQYF. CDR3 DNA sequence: TGTGCCTGGAGTGAGGGGGAGCAGGAGTGGTCACCCTACGAGCAGTACTTC.

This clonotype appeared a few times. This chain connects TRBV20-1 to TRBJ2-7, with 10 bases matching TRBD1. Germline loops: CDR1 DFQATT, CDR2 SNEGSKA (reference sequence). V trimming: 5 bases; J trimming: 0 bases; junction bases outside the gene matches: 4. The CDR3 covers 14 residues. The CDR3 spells CSAGQGGSSYEQYF. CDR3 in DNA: TGCAGTGCTGGACAGGGGGGAAGCTCCTACGAGCAGTACTTC.

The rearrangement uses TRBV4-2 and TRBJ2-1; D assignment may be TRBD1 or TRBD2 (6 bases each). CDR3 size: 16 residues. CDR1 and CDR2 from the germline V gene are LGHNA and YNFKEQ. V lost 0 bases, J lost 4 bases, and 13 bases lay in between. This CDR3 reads CASSQENAGQYNEQFF. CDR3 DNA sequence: TGTGCCAGCAGCCAAGAGAATGCGGGACAATACAATGAGCAGTTCTTC.

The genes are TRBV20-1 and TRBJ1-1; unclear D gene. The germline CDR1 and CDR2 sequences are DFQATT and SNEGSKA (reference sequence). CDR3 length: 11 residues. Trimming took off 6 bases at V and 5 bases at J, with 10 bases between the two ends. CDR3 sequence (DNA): TGCAGTGCACTCGACGGGACTGAAGCTTTCTTT. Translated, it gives CSALDGTEAFF.